Listed below are T cell receptor beta chains from one sample, sequenced in a study of blood T cell repertoires in COVID-19. The data were produced by immunoSEQ multiplex PCR, yet TCRdb's version contains in-frame clones alone and is incomplete. Counted here are some 160,000 clones, approximately 80% occurring once; the ten biggest clones make up more than 11%. Input material: peripheral blood. The receptors shown here come from a woman aged 80 or over with acute or convalescent COVID-19. Each CDR3 is given with its conserved first and last residue. The D gene is left open where the match is weak. Clone size is not always given. Where it is, it says once, few, many or a class for expanded clones.

J: TRBJ1-3; size: -; D: -; V: TRBV3-1/TRBV3-2; DNA: TGTGCCAGCAGCCTAAACGCCGGGATTTTTGGAAACACCATATATTTT; CDR3: CASSLNAGIFGNTIYF
J: TRBJ2-3; size: -; D: TRBD2; V: TRBV28; DNA: TGTGCCAGCCGAGGAGGGACTAGCGGGAGACATACGCAGTATTTT; CDR3: CASRGGTSGRHTQYF
J: TRBJ1-1; size: -; D: TRBD1; V: TRBV18; DNA: TGTGCCAGCCGGACAGGGTTTGAAGCTTTCTTT; CDR3: CASRTGFEAFF
J: TRBJ2-3; size: once; D: TRBD1; V: TRBV2; DNA: TGTGCCAGCAGTTACGGGACAGGGAAGTATTTT; CDR3: CASSYGTGKYF
J: TRBJ1-3; size: -; D: -; V: TRBV7-6; DNA: TGTGCCAGCAGCTTATTTTCTACAGGGACCTCGGGAAACACCATATATTTT; CDR3: CASSLFSTGTSGNTIYF
J: TRBJ2-3; size: -; D: TRBD2; V: TRBV10-1; DNA: TGCGCCAGCAGTAGGGGACTAGCGGGAGATACGCAGTATTTT; CDR3: CASSRGLAGDTQYF
J: TRBJ1-4; size: few; D: -; V: TRBV3-1/TRBV3-2; DNA: TGTGCCAGCAGGGGGGCCGAAAAACTGTTTTTT; CDR3: CASRGAEKLFF
J: TRBJ1-2; size: -; D: TRBD1; V: TRBV6-1; DNA: TGTGCCAGCAGTGAATACGGGACAGGTATCTATGGCTACACCTTC; CDR3: CASSEYGTGIYGYTF
J: TRBJ1-4; size: -; D: -; V: TRBV4-2; DNA: TGTGCCAGCAGCCTAGCAGGGGTAGATGAAAAACTGTTTTTT; CDR3: CASSLAGVDEKLFF
J: TRBJ2-7; size: -; D: -; V: TRBV19; DNA: TGTGCCAGTAGTATATTGTCAGGGGCCTACTACGAGCAGTACTTC; CDR3: CASSILSGAYYEQYF
J: TRBJ2-1; size: -; D: -; V: TRBV5-1; DNA: TGCGCCAGCAGCTTGATGATGGGGCATGAGCAGTTCTTC; CDR3: CASSLMMGHEQFF
J: TRBJ2-3; size: few; D: TRBD2; V: TRBV7-9; DNA: TGTGCCAGCAGCTTACTGGGACTAGCGGGAGAGCACACGCAGTATTTT; CDR3: CASSLLGLAGEHTQYF
J: TRBJ1-1; size: -; D: -; V: TRBV30; DNA: TGTGCCTGGAAACGCCAGGTAGACACTGAAGCTTTCTTT; CDR3: CAWKRQVDTEAFF
J: TRBJ2-7; size: -; D: TRBD2; V: TRBV18; DNA: TGTGCCAGCTCACCAGGGACTAGCGGGACCTACGAGCAGTACTTC; CDR3: CASSPGTSGTYEQYF
J: TRBJ1-5; size: -; D: -; V: TRBV7-2; DNA: TGTGCCAGCAGCTTAGCCCCACAGGGTCAGCCCCAGCATTTT; CDR3: CASSLAPQGQPQHF
J: TRBJ2-1; size: -; D: -; V: TRBV27; DNA: TGTGCCAGCGAGGCCCCGGGAAAATACAATGAGCAGTTCTTC; CDR3: CASEAPGKYNEQFF
J: TRBJ1-1; size: few; D: -; V: TRBV2; DNA: TGTGCCAGCAGGCCTGCGACGACAGCGAACACTGAAGCTTTCTTT; CDR3: CASRPATTANTEAFF
J: TRBJ1-3; size: -; D: -; V: TRBV4-1; DNA: TGCGCCAGCAGCCAAACAGGAGTTTCTGGAAACACCATATATTTT; CDR3: CASSQTGVSGNTIYF
J: TRBJ2-5; size: -; D: -; V: TRBV11-2; DNA: TGTGCCAGCAGCTTTCACACCCAAGAGACCCAGTACTTC; CDR3: CASSFHTQETQYF
J: TRBJ2-2; size: -; D: TRBD2; V: TRBV2; DNA: TGTGCCAGCAGGCGGGAGAGGGGCACCGGGGAGCTGTTTTTT; CDR3: CASRRERGTGELFF
J: TRBJ1-2; size: -; D: TRBD1; V: TRBV27; DNA: TGTGCCAGCCGCAAAGGGGATCGCGGGACAGGGAACTATGGCTACACCTTC; CDR3: CASRKGDRGTGNYGYTF
J: TRBJ2-7; size: -; D: TRBD1; V: TRBV28; DNA: TGTGCCAGCAGCAACCGGGACAGGGACTACGAGCAGTACTTC; CDR3: CASSNRDRDYEQYF
J: TRBJ2-7; size: -; D: TRBD1; V: TRBV6-1; DNA: TGTGCCAGCAGTGACAGGGGGCTGTACGAGCAGTACTTC; CDR3: CASSDRGLYEQYF
J: TRBJ1-4; size: -; D: TRBD1; V: TRBV3-1/TRBV3-2; DNA: TGTGCCAGCACCTCCGAAGACAGGGGGCGTGAAAAACTGTTTTTT; CDR3: CASTSEDRGREKLFF
J: TRBJ2-7; size: once; D: -; V: TRBV3-1/TRBV3-2; DNA: TGTGCCAGCAGCCAATGGAATGGGGCGTCCTACGAGCAGTACTTC; CDR3: CASSQWNGASYEQYF
J: TRBJ1-4; size: -; D: TRBD1; V: TRBV5-1; DNA: TGCGCCAGCAGCAGGGGACAGGGGAGTTCTAATGAAAAACTGTTTTTT; CDR3: CASSRGQGSSNEKLFF
J: TRBJ2-1; size: -; D: TRBD1; V: TRBV14; DNA: TGTGCCAGCAGCCACGTGGGGACAGGGAGGCCCATAAAGCAGTTCTTC; CDR3: CASSHVGTGRPIKQFF
J: TRBJ2-1; size: -; D: -; V: TRBV27; DNA: TGTGCCAGCAGTCTACAACAGGGAGGGGTGAATGAGCAGTTCTTC; CDR3: CASSLQQGGVNEQFF
J: TRBJ1-5; size: once; D: TRBD1; V: TRBV5-8; DNA: TGTGCCAGCAGTTTAGTGAGGACAGGGGGCTTTTGGGGTCAGCCCCAGCATTTT; CDR3: CASSLVRTGGFWGQPQHF
J: TRBJ2-1; size: many; D: TRBD2; V: TRBV3-1/TRBV3-2; DNA: TGTGCCAGCAGCCAAGGTCTGCGGGGGGGCAGAAAGTTCTTC; CDR3: CASSQGLRGGRKFF
J: TRBJ1-1; size: -; D: -; V: TRBV7-9; DNA: TGTGCCAGCAGATTAGATCTCTACACTGAAGCTTTCTTT; CDR3: CASRLDLYTEAFF
J: TRBJ2-5; size: -; D: TRBD2; V: TRBV5-1; DNA: TGCGCCAGCAGACTAGCGGGGGGCGCCCGGGAGACCCAGTACTTC; CDR3: CASRLAGGARETQYF
J: TRBJ1-2; size: -; D: -; V: TRBV24-1; DNA: TGTGCCACCAGTTTGGGGGGTGGCTACACCTTC; CDR3: CATSLGGGYTF
J: TRBJ1-1; size: -; D: -; V: TRBV5-1; DNA: TGCGCCAGCAGCTTGGAGCAGGGTTGGAGCGAAGCTTTCTTT; CDR3: CASSLEQGWSEAFF
J: TRBJ2-7; size: -; D: TRBD1; V: TRBV14; DNA: TGTGCCAGCAGCCCTGAAGACAGGGCCTCCTACGAGCAGTACTTC; CDR3: CASSPEDRASYEQYF
J: TRBJ2-4; size: -; D: TRBD2; V: TRBV5-5; DNA: TGTGCCAGCAGCCCACTCCAGGGGCGGGGGGGTAACATTCAGTACTTC; CDR3: CASSPLQGRGGNIQYF
J: TRBJ2-3; size: -; D: -; V: TRBV5-1; DNA: TGCGCCAGCAGCTTCGAAGGGGGTCGCACAGATACGCAGTATTTT; CDR3: CASSFEGGRTDTQYF
J: TRBJ1-5; size: -; D: -; V: TRBV30; DNA: TGTGCCTGGAGTATCACAGGGAGCAATCAGCCCCAGCATTTT; CDR3: CAWSITGSNQPQHF
J: TRBJ2-7; size: once; D: TRBD2; V: TRBV18; DNA: TGTGCCAGCTCACCACCCCCTAGCGGGAGGAACGAGCAGTACTTC; CDR3: CASSPPPSGRNEQYF
J: TRBJ2-5; size: -; D: TRBD1; V: TRBV19; DNA: TGTGCCAGTAGCCCAGGGGGGACAGGGGCAACGACCCAGTACTTC; CDR3: CASSPGGTGATTQYF
J: TRBJ1-1; size: -; D: TRBD1; V: TRBV28; DNA: TGTGCCAGCAGTTTGGGGGACAGGTTGAACACTGAAGCTTTCTTT; CDR3: CASSLGDRLNTEAFF
J: TRBJ1-2; size: -; D: -; V: TRBV6-5; DNA: TGTGCCAGCAGTCCGACAGGAGCTAACTATGGCTACACCTTC; CDR3: CASSPTGANYGYTF
J: TRBJ1-2; size: -; D: TRBD1; V: TRBV5-5; DNA: TGTGCCAGCAGCATCGACAGGGTTACCTATGGCTACACCTTC; CDR3: CASSIDRVTYGYTF
J: TRBJ1-1; size: -; D: -; V: TRBV28; DNA: TGTGCCAGCAGACCCACCGGGACACGCCGGACTGAAGCTTTCTTT; CDR3: CASRPTGTRRTEAFF
J: TRBJ2-1; size: -; D: -; V: TRBV6-5; DNA: TGTGCCAGCAGTTCCGTCCGGGACAATGAGCAGTTCTTC; CDR3: CASSSVRDNEQFF
J: TRBJ2-7; size: once; D: TRBD1; V: TRBV5-1; DNA: TGCGCCAGCAGCAAGACAGGGGTAGGGGAGCAGTACTTC; CDR3: CASSKTGVGEQYF
J: TRBJ1-4; size: -; D: TRBD1; V: TRBV7-2; DNA: TGTGCCAGCAGCTTACCGCGGACAGGGCATGAAAAACTGTTTTTT; CDR3: CASSLPRTGHEKLFF
J: TRBJ1-4; size: few; D: -; V: TRBV7-2; DNA: TGTGCCAGCAGCACCCGCGTGAACGCTAATGAAAAACTGTTTTTT; CDR3: CASSTRVNANEKLFF
J: TRBJ2-4; size: -; D: -; V: TRBV28; DNA: TGTGCCAGCAGTTTTCTACCGGCGGGTACTGGAAACATTCAGTACTTC; CDR3: CASSFLPAGTGNIQYF
J: TRBJ2-3; size: -; D: -; V: TRBV9; DNA: TGTGCCAGCAGCGCGCGGACTCAAAAGGGAGATACGCAGTATTTT; CDR3: CASSARTQKGDTQYF
J: TRBJ1-5; size: -; D: TRBD1; V: TRBV19; DNA: TGTGCCAGTAGTGTGTCCCGGGACAGGGAGAGGGGCAATCAGCCCCAGCATTTT; CDR3: CASSVSRDRERGNQPQHF
J: TRBJ1-3; size: once; D: TRBD1; V: TRBV19; DNA: TGTGCCAGTAGTATGGGCGACAGGGTTGGAAACACCATATATTTT; CDR3: CASSMGDRVGNTIYF
J: TRBJ2-5; size: -; D: -; V: TRBV20-1; DNA: TGCAGTGCTAGTTGGCGGGGTAGGGAGACCCAGTACTTC; CDR3: CSASWRGRETQYF
J: TRBJ1-5; size: -; D: -; V: TRBV30; DNA: TGTGCCTGGAGTGTGGGGGGGAATCAGCCCCAGCATTTT; CDR3: CAWSVGGNQPQHF
J: TRBJ1-6; size: -; D: TRBD1; V: TRBV5-6; DNA: TGTGCCAGCAGCTGGGGTGCCGGGACAGGGAATTCACCCCTCCACTTT; CDR3: CASSWGAGTGNSPLHF
J: TRBJ1-5; size: -; D: -; V: TRBV19; DNA: TGTGCCAGTAGTACAGGGATTCAGCCCCAGCATTTT; CDR3: CASSTGIQPQHF
J: TRBJ2-5; size: -; D: TRBD1; V: TRBV18; DNA: TGTGCCAGCTCTTGGACAGGGTCTCCGAAGACCCAGTACTTC; CDR3: CASSWTGSPKTQYF